A selection of T cell receptor beta chains follows, all from one sample in a study of shared clonotypes between healthy human individuals. Some clones are missing from TCRdb's copy, which holds only in-frame ones; the method was immunoSEQ multiplex PCR. The top ten clones hold 0.3% to 0.4% of a sample with 2,500,000 or so clones, under 95% of them seen once. The source material was naive CD4+ T cells from PBMCs. The receptors were gathered from a man aged 18 to 29 in good health. Some clones in this sample may be carry-over from other donors' samples. The CDR3 runs from the conserved cysteine through the conserved F or W. Fields, in order: D gene, clone size, V gene, J gene, CDR3 protein, CDR3 DNA. D genes are given only for firm matches. The size entry is marked missing in some rows and otherwise reads once, few, many or a size class.

D: NA
size: once
V: TRBV6-5
J: TRBJ1-3
CDR3: CASSEASGNTIYF
DNA: TGTGCCAGCTCGGAAGCTTCTGGAAACACCATATATTTT

D: TRBD2
size: NA
V: TRBV5-8
J: TRBJ2-3
CDR3: CASSSGLAGDTQYF
DNA: TGTGCCAGCAGCTCGGGACTAGCAGGAGATACGCAGTATTTT

D: NA
size: NA
V: TRBV28
J: TRBJ2-1
CDR3: CASTLGARGEHEQFF
DNA: TGTGCCAGCACCCTGGGGGCTAGGGGGGAACATGAGCAGTTCTTC

D: NA
size: NA
V: TRBV15
J: TRBJ1-4
CDR3: CATSRDSTDEKLFF
DNA: TGTGCCACCAGCAGAGATTCGACAGATGAAAAACTGTTTTTT

D: NA
size: NA
V: TRBV15
J: TRBJ2-2
CDR3: CATRLRDLIGELFF
DNA: TGTGCCACCCGACTCAGGGATCTAATTGGGGAGCTGTTTTTT

D: NA
size: NA
V: TRBV5-1
J: TRBJ2-2
CDR3: CASHEVGDTGELFF
DNA: TGCGCCAGCCACGAAGTAGGAGACACCGGGGAGCTGTTTTTT

D: NA
size: NA
V: TRBV5-1
J: TRBJ2-2
CDR3: CASSLQDANTGELFF
DNA: TGCGCCAGCAGCTTACAAGACGCGAACACCGGGGAGCTGTTTTTT

D: TRBD1
size: NA
V: TRBV28
J: TRBJ2-5
CDR3: CASSQSGTGEETQYF
DNA: TGTGCCAGCTCCCAGAGCGGGACAGGGGAAGAGACCCAGTACTTC

D: TRBD2
size: once
V: TRBV25-1
J: TRBJ2-1
CDR3: CASSEAGGSYEQFF
DNA: TGTGCCAGCAGTGAGGCGGGAGGGTCATATGAGCAGTTCTTC

D: NA
size: NA
V: TRBV30
J: TRBJ2-3
CDR3: CAWSLGGTGGTDTQYF
DNA: TGTGCCTGGAGTTTGGGGGGAACTGGAGGCACAGATACGCAGTATTTT

D: TRBD1
size: NA
V: TRBV7-9
J: TRBJ2-7
CDR3: CASSEGQGKVRGQYF
DNA: TGTGCCAGCAGCGAGGGACAGGGAAAAGTCCGAGGGCAGTACTTC

D: NA
size: NA
V: TRBV7-2
J: TRBJ2-3
CDR3: CASSLLGRVKTDTQYF
DNA: TGTGCCAGCAGCTTGTTGGGGCGAGTGAAGACAGATACGCAGTATTTT

D: NA
size: NA
V: TRBV4-2
J: TRBJ1-4
CDR3: CASSQGGRGGNEKLFF
DNA: TGTGCCAGCAGCCAAGGGGGTCGGGGTGGTAATGAAAAACTGTTTTTT

D: TRBD1
size: NA
V: TRBV5-1
J: TRBJ2-3
CDR3: CASSLNRGLSTDTQYF
DNA: TGCGCCAGCAGCTTGAACAGGGGGCTAAGCACAGATACGCAGTATTTT

D: NA
size: NA
V: TRBV5-1
J: TRBJ2-5
CDR3: CASSLTWQEGPETQYF
DNA: TGCGCCAGCAGCTTGACTTGGCAGGAGGGGCCAGAGACCCAGTACTTC

D: TRBD2
size: NA
V: TRBV2
J: TRBJ2-1
CDR3: CASSVASGSVGEQFF
DNA: TGTGCCAGCAGTGTGGCTAGCGGGAGTGTTGGTGAGCAGTTCTTC

D: NA
size: NA
V: TRBV28
J: TRBJ2-3
CDR3: CASSDRFDTQYF
DNA: TGTGCCAGCAGTGACCGATTCGATACGCAGTATTTT

D: TRBD2
size: NA
V: TRBV7-2
J: TRBJ2-1
CDR3: CASSPGLAGVYEQFF
DNA: TGTGCCAGCAGCCCGGGACTAGCGGGAGTCTATGAGCAGTTCTTC

D: TRBD1
size: once
V: TRBV5-1
J: TRBJ2-2
CDR3: CASSLQTGVNTGELFF
DNA: TGCGCCAGCAGCTTACAGACAGGGGTGAACACCGGGGAGCTGTTTTTT

D: NA
size: few
V: TRBV7-2
J: TRBJ1-1
CDR3: CASSLRGTEAFF
DNA: TGTGCCAGCAGCTTAAGGGGCACTGAAGCTTTCTTT

D: NA
size: NA
V: TRBV5-1
J: TRBJ2-3
CDR3: CASSLGRTAFSSTDTQYF
DNA: TGCGCCAGCAGCTTAGGACGCACAGCTTTTTCTAGCACAGATACGCAGTATTTT

D: NA
size: NA
V: TRBV6-6
J: TRBJ2-7
CDR3: CASSSLTYEQYF
DNA: TGTGCCAGCAGCTCTCTTACCTACGAGCAGTACTTC

D: NA
size: NA
V: TRBV2
J: TRBJ2-7
CDR3: CASTDSYEQYF
DNA: TGTGCCAGCACGGACTCCTACGAGCAGTACTTC

D: TRBD1
size: NA
V: TRBV29-1
J: TRBJ2-1
CDR3: CSGISGGYNEQFF
DNA: TGCAGCGGAATTTCAGGGGGCTACAATGAGCAGTTCTTC

D: NA
size: NA
V: TRBV20-1
J: TRBJ1-2
CDR3: CSAPANYGYTF
DNA: TGCAGTGCTCCAGCTAACTATGGCTACACCTTC

D: NA
size: NA
V: TRBV19
J: TRBJ1-5
CDR3: CASTPSVGGYSNQPQHF
DNA: TGTGCCAGTACCCCCTCGGTTGGGGGATATAGCAATCAGCCCCAGCATTTT

D: NA
size: NA
V: TRBV7-9
J: TRBJ1-1
CDR3: CASTRVERSQEAFF
DNA: TGTGCCAGCACCAGGGTCGAGAGGAGTCAAGAAGCTTTCTTT

D: TRBD2
size: NA
V: TRBV18
J: TRBJ2-1
CDR3: CASSIQFRTSGNGEQFF
DNA: TGTGCCAGCTCGATCCAATTTAGGACTAGCGGGAACGGTGAGCAGTTCTTC

D: NA
size: NA
V: TRBV11-2
J: TRBJ1-3
CDR3: CASSPRSVRSGNTIYF
DNA: TGTGCCAGCAGCCCCCGATCGGTCCGCTCTGGAAACACCATATATTTT

D: NA
size: NA
V: TRBV5-1
J: TRBJ2-7
CDR3: CASRTDNSYEQYF
DNA: TGCGCCAGCAGGACTGACAACTCCTACGAGCAGTACTTC

D: TRBD1
size: NA
V: TRBV6-5
J: TRBJ1-2
CDR3: CATRQGQRDGYTF
DNA: TGTGCCACCAGACAGGGGCAGCGGGATGGCTACACCTTC

D: NA
size: once
V: TRBV28
J: TRBJ2-4
CDR3: CASSEVAIQYF
DNA: TGTGCCAGCAGCGAAGTGGCCATTCAGTACTTC

D: NA
size: NA
V: TRBV29-1
J: TRBJ1-5
CDR3: CIFNGLYSNQPQHF
DNA: TGCATCTTTAACGGACTTTATAGCAATCAGCCCCAGCATTTT

D: TRBD1
size: NA
V: TRBV9
J: TRBJ2-7
CDR3: CASSVGTGATYEQYF
DNA: TGTGCCAGCAGCGTTGGGACAGGGGCCACCTACGAGCAGTACTTC

D: TRBD2
size: NA
V: TRBV15
J: TRBJ2-7
CDR3: CATSRGGVSEQYF
DNA: TGTGCCACCAGCAGGGGGGGGGTTTCCGAGCAGTACTTC

D: NA
size: NA
V: TRBV4-3
J: TRBJ2-1
CDR3: CASSQDPRGSSSYNEQFF
DNA: TGCGCCAGCAGCCAAGATCCCCGGGGGTCTAGCTCCTACAATGAGCAGTTCTTC

D: TRBD2
size: NA
V: TRBV28
J: TRBJ2-7
CDR3: CASSLTSTEQYF
DNA: TGTGCCAGCAGCCTGACTAGCACCGAGCAGTACTTC

D: NA
size: NA
V: TRBV11-2
J: TRBJ1-2
CDR3: CASSLGVNYGYTF
DNA: TGTGCCAGCAGCTTAGGGGTTAACTATGGCTACACCTTC

D: TRBD1
size: NA
V: TRBV6-5
J: TRBJ2-2
CDR3: CASSSAGTVVTGELFF
DNA: TGTGCCAGCAGTTCCGCCGGGACAGTAGTCACCGGGGAGCTGTTTTTT

D: TRBD1
size: NA
V: TRBV28
J: TRBJ1-5
CDR3: CASSTRTGFVYQPQHF
DNA: TGTGCCAGCAGTACAAGGACAGGGTTTGTATATCAGCCCCAGCATTTT